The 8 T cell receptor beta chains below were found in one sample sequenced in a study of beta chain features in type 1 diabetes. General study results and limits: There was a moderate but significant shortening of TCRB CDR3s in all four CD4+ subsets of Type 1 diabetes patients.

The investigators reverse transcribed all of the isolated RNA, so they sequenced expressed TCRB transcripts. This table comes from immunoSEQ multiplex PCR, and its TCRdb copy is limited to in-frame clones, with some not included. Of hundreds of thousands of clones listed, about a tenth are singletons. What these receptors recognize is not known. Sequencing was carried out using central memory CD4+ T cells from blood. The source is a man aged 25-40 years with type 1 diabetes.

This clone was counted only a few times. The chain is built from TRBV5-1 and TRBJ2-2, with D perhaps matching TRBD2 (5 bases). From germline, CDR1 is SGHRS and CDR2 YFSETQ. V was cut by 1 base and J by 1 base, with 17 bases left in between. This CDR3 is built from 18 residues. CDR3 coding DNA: TGCGCCAGCAGCTTGACGCCGGGGTTCCACAGGAACACCGGGGAGCTGTTTTTT. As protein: CASSLTPGFHRNTGELFF.

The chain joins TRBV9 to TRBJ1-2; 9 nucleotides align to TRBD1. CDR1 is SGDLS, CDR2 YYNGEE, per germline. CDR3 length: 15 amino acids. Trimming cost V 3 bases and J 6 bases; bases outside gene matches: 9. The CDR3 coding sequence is TGTGCCAGCAGCGCCCGGGACAGGGTAGCGGATGGCTACACCTTC. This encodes CASSARDRVADGYTF.

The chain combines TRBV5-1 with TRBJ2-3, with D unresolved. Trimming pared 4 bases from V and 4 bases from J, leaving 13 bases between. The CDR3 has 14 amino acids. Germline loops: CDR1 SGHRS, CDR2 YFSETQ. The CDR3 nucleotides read TGCGCCAGCAGCACGGACCCCCGGGCAGATACGCAGTATTTT. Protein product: CASSTDPRADTQYF.

The CDR3 protein is CASSATGNTEAFF. CDR3 nucleotides: TGTGCCAGTAGTGCGACAGGAAACACTGAAGCTTTCTTT. The genes are TRBV19 and TRBJ1-1, with D perhaps matching TRBD1 (6 bases). V lost 5 bases and J lost 2, with 9 bases in between. Germline assignment: CDR1 LNHDA and CDR2 SQIVND (reference sequence). The CDR3 contains 13 residues.

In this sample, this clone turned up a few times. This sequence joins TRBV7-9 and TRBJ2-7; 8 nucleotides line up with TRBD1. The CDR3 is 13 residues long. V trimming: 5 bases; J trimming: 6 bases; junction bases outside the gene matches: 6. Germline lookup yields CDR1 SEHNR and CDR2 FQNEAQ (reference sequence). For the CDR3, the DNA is TGTGCCAGCAGCATTGGACAGGGCGCCGAGCAGTACTTC. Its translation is CASSIGQGAEQYF.

CDR3 DNA sequence: TGTGCCAGCTCAGTCTCCGGGACAGTGAACACTGAAGCTTTCTTT. Its translation is CASSVSGTVNTEAFF. The V gene is TRBV18, the J gene TRBJ1-1, with TRBD1 identical over 7 bases. With 5 bases clipped from V and 0 bases from J, the junction kept 6 bases outside the gene matches. This CDR3 has 15 residues. From germline, CDR1 is KGHSH and CDR2 LQKENI.

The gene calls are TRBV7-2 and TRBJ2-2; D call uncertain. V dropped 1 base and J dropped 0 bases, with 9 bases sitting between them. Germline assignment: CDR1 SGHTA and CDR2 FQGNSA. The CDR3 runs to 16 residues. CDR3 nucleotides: TGTGCCAGCAGCTTAGACCTCAGGACGAACACCGGGGAGCTGTTTTTT. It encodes CASSLDLRTNTGELFF. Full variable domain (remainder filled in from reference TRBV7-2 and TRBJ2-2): GAGVSQSPSNKVTEKGKDVELRCDPISGHTALYWYRQSLGQGLEFLIYFQGNSAPDKSGLPSDRFSAERTGGSVSTLTIQRTQQEDSAVYLCASSLDLRTNTGELFFGEGSRLTVL.

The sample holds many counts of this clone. Here the CDR3 DNA reads TGTGCCAGCAGCTTAGGCAGGGAGTCCTATGGCTACACCTTC. As protein: CASSLGRESYGYTF. V gene TRBV13 combines with J gene TRBJ1-2; possibly TRBD1 for D (5 bases). The V end was cut by 0 bases, the J end by 4 bases, with 9 bases between. Germline CDR1 PRHDT, CDR2 FYEKMQ (reference sequence). The length of the CDR3 is 14 residues.